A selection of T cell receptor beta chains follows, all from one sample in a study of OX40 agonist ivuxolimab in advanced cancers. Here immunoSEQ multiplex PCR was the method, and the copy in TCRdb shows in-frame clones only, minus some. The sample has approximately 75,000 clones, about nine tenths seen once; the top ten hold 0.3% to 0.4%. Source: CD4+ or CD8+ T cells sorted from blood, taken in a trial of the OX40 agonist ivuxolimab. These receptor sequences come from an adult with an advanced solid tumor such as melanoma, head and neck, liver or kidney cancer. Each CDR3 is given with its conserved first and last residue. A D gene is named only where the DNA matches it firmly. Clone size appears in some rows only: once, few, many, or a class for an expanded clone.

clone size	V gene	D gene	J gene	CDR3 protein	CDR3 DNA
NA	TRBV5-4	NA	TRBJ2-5	CASSETQYF	TGTGCCAGCAGTGAGACCCAGTACTTC
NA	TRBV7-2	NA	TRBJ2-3	CASSASHRTDTQYF	TGTGCCAGCAGCGCCTCCCATAGGACAGATACGCAGTATTTT
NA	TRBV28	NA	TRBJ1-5	CASSFRGIYPQTRNQPQHF	TGTGCCAGCAGTTTCAGGGGAATCTATCCCCAGACCAGGAATCAGCCCCAGCATTTT
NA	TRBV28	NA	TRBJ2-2	CASSLTGELFF	TGTGCCAGCAGTTTGACCGGGGAGCTGTTTTTT
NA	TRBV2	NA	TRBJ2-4	CASQFGHQNIQYF	TGTGCCAGCCAGTTCGGACACCAAAACATTCAGTACTTC
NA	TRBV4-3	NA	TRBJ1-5	CASSQDLDTGRGNQPQHF	TGCGCCAGCAGCCAAGATCTTGATACAGGGCGCGGCAATCAGCCCCAGCATTTT
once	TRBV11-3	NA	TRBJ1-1	CASSFGRNTEAFF	TGTGCCAGCAGCTTTGGCAGGAACACTGAAGCTTTCTTT
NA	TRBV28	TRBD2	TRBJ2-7	CASSPSGGFIYEQYF	TGTGCCAGCAGCCCTAGCGGGGGGTTTATCTACGAGCAGTACTTC
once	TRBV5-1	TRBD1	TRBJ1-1	CASSPGQGTNTEAFF	TGCGCCAGCAGCCCCGGACAGGGTACGAACACTGAAGCTTTCTTT
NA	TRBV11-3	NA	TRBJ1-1	CASSSDGNTEAFF	TGTGCCAGCAGCTCTGACGGGAACACTGAAGCTTTCTTT
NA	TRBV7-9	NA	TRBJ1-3	CASSPTGWSSGNTIYF	TGTGCCAGCAGCCCAACTGGTTGGAGCTCTGGAAACACCATATATTTT
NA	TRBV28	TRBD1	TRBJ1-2	CASSYLGTGDGYTF	TGTGCCAGCAGTTACCTCGGGACAGGTGATGGCTACACCTTC
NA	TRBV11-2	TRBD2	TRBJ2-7	CASGRMRGGRGEQYF	TGTGCCAGCGGACGAATGCGGGGGGGCCGCGGCGAGCAGTACTTC
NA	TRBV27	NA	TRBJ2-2	CASSLFRGNGELFF	TGTGCCAGCAGTTTGTTTAGGGGTAACGGGGAGCTGTTTTTT
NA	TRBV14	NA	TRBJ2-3	CASSQGSGTQYF	TGTGCCAGCAGCCAAGGGTCTGGTACGCAGTATTTT
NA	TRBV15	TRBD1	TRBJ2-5	CATSSGQGRARETQYF	TGTGCCACCAGCAGCGGACAGGGGAGGGCCCGGGAGACCCAGTACTTC
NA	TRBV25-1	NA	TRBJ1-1	CASSESRGNTEAFF	TGTGCCAGCAGTGAATCACGGGGGAACACTGAAGCTTTCTTT
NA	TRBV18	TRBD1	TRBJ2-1	CASSLDRGSYNEQFF	TGTGCCAGCTCACTCGACAGGGGCTCCTACAATGAGCAGTTCTTC
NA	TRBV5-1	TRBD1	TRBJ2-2	CASSSTGTGLSANTGELFF	TGCGCCAGCAGCTCGACCGGGACAGGGCTATCTGCGAACACCGGGGAGCTGTTTTTT
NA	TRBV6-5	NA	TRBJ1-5	CASSRANNQPQHF	TGTGCCAGCAGTAGGGCCAACAATCAGCCCCAGCATTTT
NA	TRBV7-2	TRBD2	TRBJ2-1	CASSTQSGGDSYNEQFF	TGTGCCAGCAGCACTCAAAGCGGGGGCGACTCCTACAATGAGCAGTTCTTC
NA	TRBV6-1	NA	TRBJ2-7	CASSPGDYEQYF	TGTGCCAGCAGTCCCGGGGATTACGAGCAGTACTTC
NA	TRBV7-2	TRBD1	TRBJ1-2	CASSTATGVTGYTF	TGTGCCAGCAGCACCGCAACAGGGGTAACTGGCTACACCTTC
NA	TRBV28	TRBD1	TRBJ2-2	CASNLNRGATWELFF	TGTGCCAGCAACCTTAACAGGGGGGCCACGTGGGAGCTGTTTTTT
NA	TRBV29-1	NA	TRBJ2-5	CSVGWGQETQYF	TGCAGCGTTGGGTGGGGGCAGGAGACCCAGTACTTC
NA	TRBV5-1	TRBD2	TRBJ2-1	CASSLAGGTSGSVSYNEQFF	TGCGCCAGCAGCTTGGCGGGGGGGACTAGCGGGAGTGTATCCTACAATGAGCAGTTCTTC
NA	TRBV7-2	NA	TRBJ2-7	CASSPPFGSYEQYF	TGTGCCAGCAGCCCGCCGTTTGGTTCCTACGAGCAGTACTTC
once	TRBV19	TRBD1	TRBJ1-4	CASSSGGSGNEKLFF	TGTGCCAGTAGTTCAGGGGGTTCGGGTAATGAAAAACTGTTTTTT
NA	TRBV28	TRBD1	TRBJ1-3	CASSLGQAITGNTIYF	TGTGCCAGCAGTTTAGGACAGGCAATAACAGGAAACACCATATATTTT
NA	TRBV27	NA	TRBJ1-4	CASSSPGSKLFF	TGTGCCAGCAGTTCGCCGGGATCGAAACTGTTTTTT
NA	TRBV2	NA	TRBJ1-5	CASSETGGNQPQHF	TGTGCCAGCAGTGAAACCGGGGGGAATCAGCCCCAGCATTTT
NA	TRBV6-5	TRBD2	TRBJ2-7	CASRPAGGDEQYF	TGTGCCAGCAGACCCGCCGGGGGGGACGAGCAGTACTTC
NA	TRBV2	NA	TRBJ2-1	CASSQQLHDSMEQFF	TGTGCCAGCAGTCAACAGCTCCACGATTCAATGGAGCAGTTCTTC
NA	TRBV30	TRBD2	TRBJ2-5	CAWRSLAGSGTQYF	TGTGCCTGGAGATCGCTAGCGGGGTCCGGGACCCAGTACTTC
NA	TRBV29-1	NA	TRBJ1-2	CSAGTLGGYTF	TGCAGCGCAGGGACCCTTGGGGGCTACACCTTC
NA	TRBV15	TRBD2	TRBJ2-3	CATSTSGRTDTQYF	TGTGCCACCAGCACTAGCGGACGCACAGATACGCAGTATTTT
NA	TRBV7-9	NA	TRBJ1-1	CASSSTQGYTEAFF	TGTGCCAGCAGCTCAACACAGGGCTACACTGAAGCTTTCTTT
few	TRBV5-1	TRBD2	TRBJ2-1	CASSLGTSAQYNEQFF	TGCGCCAGCAGCCTCGGGACTAGCGCGCAGTACAATGAGCAGTTCTTC
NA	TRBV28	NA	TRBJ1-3	CASSLSEPAAGNTIYF	TGTGCCAGCAGTTTATCGGAGCCCGCCGCTGGAAACACCATATATTTT
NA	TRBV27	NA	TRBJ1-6	CASSLVGTVVGSPLHF	TGTGCCAGCAGTTTAGTTGGGACGGTGGTGGGTTCACCCCTCCACTTT
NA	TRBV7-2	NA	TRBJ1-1	CASSTHRETEAFF	TGTGCCAGCAGCACCCACAGGGAGACTGAAGCTTTCTTT
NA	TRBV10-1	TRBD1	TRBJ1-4	CATIRGPGTNEKLFF	TGCGCCACCATTAGGGGGCCGGGGACTAATGAAAAACTGTTTTTT
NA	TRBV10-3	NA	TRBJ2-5	CAISEPSDRKETQYF	TGTGCCATCAGTGAACCCTCGGACAGAAAAGAGACCCAGTACTTC
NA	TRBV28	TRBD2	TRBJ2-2	CASSFTPSRGGYTGELFF	TGTGCCAGCAGTTTTACCCCTTCCCGGGGGGGATATACCGGGGAGCTGTTTTTT
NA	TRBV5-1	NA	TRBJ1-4	CASSLDPIATNEKLFF	TGCGCCAGCAGCCTAGATCCAATCGCAACTAATGAAAAACTGTTTTTT
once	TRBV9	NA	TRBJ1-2	CASSATPEGARYGYTF	TGTGCCAGCAGCGCCACCCCAGAGGGCGCCCGCTATGGCTACACCTTC
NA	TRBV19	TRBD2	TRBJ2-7	CASSPYLGLAGESFEQYF	TGTGCCAGTAGTCCCTACCTGGGACTAGCGGGGGAATCTTTCGAGCAGTACTTC